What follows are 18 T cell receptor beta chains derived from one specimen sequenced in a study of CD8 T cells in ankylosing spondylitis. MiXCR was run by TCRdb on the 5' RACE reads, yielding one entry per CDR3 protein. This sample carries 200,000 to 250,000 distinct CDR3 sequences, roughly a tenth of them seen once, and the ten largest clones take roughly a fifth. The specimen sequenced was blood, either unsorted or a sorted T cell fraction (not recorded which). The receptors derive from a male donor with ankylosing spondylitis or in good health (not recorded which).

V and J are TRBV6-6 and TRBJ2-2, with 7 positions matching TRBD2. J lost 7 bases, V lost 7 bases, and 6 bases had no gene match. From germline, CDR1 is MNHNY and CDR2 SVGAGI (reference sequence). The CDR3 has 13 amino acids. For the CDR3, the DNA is TGTGCCAGCATTGCGGGGGAGCTCGGGGAGCTGTTTTTT. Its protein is CASIAGELGELFF.

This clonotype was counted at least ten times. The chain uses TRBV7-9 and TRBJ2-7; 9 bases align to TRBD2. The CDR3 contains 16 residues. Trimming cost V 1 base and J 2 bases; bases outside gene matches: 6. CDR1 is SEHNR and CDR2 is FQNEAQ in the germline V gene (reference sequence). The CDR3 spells CASSLGGSSGAYEQYF. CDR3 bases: TGTGCCAGCAGCTTAGGGGGTTCTAGCGGGGCCTACGAGCAGTACTTC.

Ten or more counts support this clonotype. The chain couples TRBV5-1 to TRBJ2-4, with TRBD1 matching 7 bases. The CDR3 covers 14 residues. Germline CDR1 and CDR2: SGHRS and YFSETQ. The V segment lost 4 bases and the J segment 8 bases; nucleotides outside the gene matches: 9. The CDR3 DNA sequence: TGCGCCAGCAGCCTAGGGACAGTCGGGGACATTCAGTACTTC. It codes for CASSLGTVGDIQYF.

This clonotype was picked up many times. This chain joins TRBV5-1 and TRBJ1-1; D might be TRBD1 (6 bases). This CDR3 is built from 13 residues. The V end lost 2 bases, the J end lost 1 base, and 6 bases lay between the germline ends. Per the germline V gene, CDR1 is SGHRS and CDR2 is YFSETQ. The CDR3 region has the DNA TGCGCCAGCAGCTTACAGGGGAACACTGAAGCTTTCTTT. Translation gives CASSLQGNTEAFF.

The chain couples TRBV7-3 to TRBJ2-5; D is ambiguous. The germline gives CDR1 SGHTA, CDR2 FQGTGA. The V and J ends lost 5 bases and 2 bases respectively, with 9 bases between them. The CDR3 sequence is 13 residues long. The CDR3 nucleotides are TGTGCCAGCAGCCTCGTTGATCAAGAGACCCAGTACTTC. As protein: CASSLVDQETQYF.

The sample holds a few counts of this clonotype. The CDR3: CASSLDLTGGAEAFF. The CDR3, as DNA: TGCGCCAGCAGCTTGGATTTGACAGGGGGTGCTGAAGCTTTCTTT. The chain recombines TRBV5-1 with TRBJ1-1, with 9 positions matching TRBD1. The length of the CDR3 is 15 residues. The germline CDR1 and CDR2 sequences are SGHRS and YFSETQ. The V gene end was trimmed by 0 bases and the J gene end by 6 bases; junction bases not matched to a gene: 6.

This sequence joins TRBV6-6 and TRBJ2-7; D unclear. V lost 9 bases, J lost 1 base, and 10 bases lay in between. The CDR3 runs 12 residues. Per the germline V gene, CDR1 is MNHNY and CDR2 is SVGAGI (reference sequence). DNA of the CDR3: TGTGCCAGTACCGCGGATTCCTACGAGCAGTACTTC. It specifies CASTADSYEQYF.

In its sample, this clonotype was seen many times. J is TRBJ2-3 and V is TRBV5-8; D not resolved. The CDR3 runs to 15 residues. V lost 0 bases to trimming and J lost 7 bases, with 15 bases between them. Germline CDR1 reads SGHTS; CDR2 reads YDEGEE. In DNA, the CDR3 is TGTGCCAGCAGCTTGGCCGGTTTAGGTCACTATACGCAGTATTTT. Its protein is CASSLAGLGHYTQYF.

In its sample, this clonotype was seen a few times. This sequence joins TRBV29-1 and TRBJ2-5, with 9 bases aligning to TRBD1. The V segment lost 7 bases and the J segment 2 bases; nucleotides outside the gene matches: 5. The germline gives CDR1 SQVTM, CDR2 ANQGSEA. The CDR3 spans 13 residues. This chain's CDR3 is CSAVTGGQETQYF. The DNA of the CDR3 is TGCAGCGCCGTGACAGGGGGACAAGAGACCCAGTACTTC.

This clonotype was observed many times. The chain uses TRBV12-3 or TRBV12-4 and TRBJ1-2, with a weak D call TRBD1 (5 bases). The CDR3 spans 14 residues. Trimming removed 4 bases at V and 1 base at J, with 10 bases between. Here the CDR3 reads CASSSGQGNYGYTF. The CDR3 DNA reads TGTGCCAGCAGTTCAGGGCAGGGTAACTATGGCTACACCTTC.

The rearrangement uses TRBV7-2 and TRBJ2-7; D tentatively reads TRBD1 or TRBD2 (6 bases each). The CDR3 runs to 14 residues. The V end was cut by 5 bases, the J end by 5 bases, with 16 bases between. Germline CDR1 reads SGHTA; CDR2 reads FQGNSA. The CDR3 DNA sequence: TGTGCCAGCAGCCCCCGTCCGGGGGCAGACGAGCAGTACTTC. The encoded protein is CASSPRPGADEQYF.

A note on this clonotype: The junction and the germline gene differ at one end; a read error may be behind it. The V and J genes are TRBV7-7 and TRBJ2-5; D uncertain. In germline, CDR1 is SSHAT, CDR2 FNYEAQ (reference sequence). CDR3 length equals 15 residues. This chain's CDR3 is CASSSWGSAQETQYF. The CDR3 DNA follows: TGTGCTAGCAGCTCCTGGGGTTCGGCACAAGAGACCCAGTACTTC.

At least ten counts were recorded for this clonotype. The CDR3 protein is CASSFQEGASPRNIQYF. CDR3 DNA sequence: TGCGCCAGCAGCTTCCAAGAAGGGGCCTCCCCGCGAAACATTCAGTACTTC. The rearrangement joins TRBV5-1 to TRBJ2-4, with D possibly TRBD1 on 5 matching bases. V was trimmed by 2 bases and J by 6 bases, leaving 21 bases between them. Germline CDR1 is SGHRS and CDR2 is YFSETQ. This CDR3 has 17 residues.

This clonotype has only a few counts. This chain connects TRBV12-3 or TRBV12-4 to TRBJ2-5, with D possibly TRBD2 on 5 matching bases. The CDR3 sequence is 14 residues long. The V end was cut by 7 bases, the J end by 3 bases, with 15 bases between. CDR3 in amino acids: CASTRRPAEETQYF. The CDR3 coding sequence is TGTGCCAGCACCCGGAGGCCGGCGGAAGAGACCCAGTACTTC.

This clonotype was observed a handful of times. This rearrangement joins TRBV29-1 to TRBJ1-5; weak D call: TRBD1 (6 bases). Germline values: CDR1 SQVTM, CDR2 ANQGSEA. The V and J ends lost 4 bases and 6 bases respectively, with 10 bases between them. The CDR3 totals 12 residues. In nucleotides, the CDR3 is TGCAGCGTTGCCGAGGGGGGTCAGCCCCAGCATTTT. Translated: CSVAEGGQPQHF.

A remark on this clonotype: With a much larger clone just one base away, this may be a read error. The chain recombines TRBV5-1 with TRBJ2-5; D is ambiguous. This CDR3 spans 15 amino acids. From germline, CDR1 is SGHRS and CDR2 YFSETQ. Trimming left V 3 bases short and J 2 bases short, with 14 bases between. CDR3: CASSCLRIWQETQYF. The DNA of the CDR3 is TGCGCCAGCAGCTGCCTAAGAATTTGGCAAGAGACCCAGTACTTC.

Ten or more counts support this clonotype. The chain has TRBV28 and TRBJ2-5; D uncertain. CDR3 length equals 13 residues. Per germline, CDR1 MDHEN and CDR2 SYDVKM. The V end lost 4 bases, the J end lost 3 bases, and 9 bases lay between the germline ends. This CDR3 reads CASSYTYKETQYF. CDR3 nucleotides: TGTGCCAGCAGTTACACGTATAAAGAGACCCAGTACTTC.

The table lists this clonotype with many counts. The chain's CDR3 is CASSLAVASTDTQYF. The CDR3 DNA is TGCGCCAGCAGCTTGGCGGTAGCTAGCACAGATACGCAGTATTTT. This chain links TRBV5-1 with TRBJ2-3, with D hard to call. From germline, CDR1 is SGHRS and CDR2 YFSETQ. V shed 0 bases and J shed 0 bases, with 8 bases lying between them. The CDR3 is 15 amino acids.